The rows below give T cell receptor beta chains drawn from one sample of a study of control samples from healthy donors and cancer patients. Here immunoSEQ multiplex PCR was the method, and the copy in TCRdb shows in-frame clones only, minus some. Seen here are roughly 170,000 clones, approximately 94% observed once, and the top ten hold 1.3% to 1.5%. Sequencing was carried out using blood. The origin of the receptors is a woman younger than 30 in good health. The CDR3 runs from the conserved cysteine through the conserved F or W. The D gene is left open where the match is weak. Some rows mark clone size as missing; the rest say once, few, many or name a class of expanded clone.

v_call	clone_size	j_call	d_call	cdr3_aa	cdr3_nt
TRBV7-2	NA	TRBJ1-1	NA	CASSALVGDTEAFF	TGTGCCAGCAGCGCTCTTGTTGGGGACACTGAAGCTTTCTTT
TRBV7-8	NA	TRBJ1-3	TRBD1	CASSPWGQLGSGNTIYF	TGTGCCAGCAGCCCATGGGGACAGTTAGGCTCTGGAAACACCATATATTTT
TRBV7-8	NA	TRBJ2-1	TRBD2	CASRGTRTGGAYNEQFF	TGTGCCAGCAGGGGGACTAGAACGGGAGGAGCCTACAATGAGCAGTTCTTC
TRBV6-5	NA	TRBJ1-4	NA	CASMDGGSSNEKLFF	TGTGCCAGCATGGACGGGGGCAGCTCTAATGAAAAACTGTTTTTT
TRBV9	NA	TRBJ1-1	NA	CASSDQKGQAFF	TGTGCCAGCAGCGACCAGAAGGGGCAGGCTTTCTTT
TRBV5-4	NA	TRBJ2-2	NA	CASSLDILRANTGELFF	TGTGCCAGCAGCTTGGATATTTTACGAGCGAACACCGGGGAGCTGTTTTTT
TRBV2	NA	TRBJ2-3	NA	CASSWGTARRTDTQYF	TGTGCCAGCAGTTGGGGGACGGCTCGACGCACAGATACGCAGTATTTT
TRBV6-6	few	TRBJ1-1	NA	CASSLQAEAFF	TGTGCCAGCAGTTTACAGGCTGAAGCTTTCTTT
TRBV2	NA	TRBJ2-2	NA	CASLFGRGFAGELFF	TGTGCCAGCCTATTTGGAAGGGGATTCGCCGGGGAGCTGTTTTTT
TRBV5-4	NA	TRBJ2-4	NA	CASSPSEADIQYF	TGTGCCAGCAGCCCCTCCGAAGCAGACATTCAGTACTTC
TRBV2	NA	TRBJ2-2	TRBD1	CASSHPGGPTGELFF	TGTGCCAGCTCACACCCAGGGGGACCTACCGGGGAGCTGTTTTTT
TRBV5-5	NA	TRBJ1-6	TRBD1	CASSLRDRSTLNNSPLHF	TGTGCCAGCAGCCTACGGGACAGATCCACGTTAAATAATTCACCCCTCCACTTT
TRBV7-2	NA	TRBJ2-7	NA	CASSGNFSYEQYF	TGTGCCAGCTCCGGGAACTTCTCCTACGAGCAGTACTTC
TRBV28	NA	TRBJ2-7	NA	CASSRPSDYLYEQYF	TGTGCCAGCAGTCGACCCTCGGACTACCTCTACGAGCAGTACTTC
TRBV2	NA	TRBJ1-1	NA	CASKEGHLMNTEAFF	TGTGCCAGCAAGGAGGGACACCTTATGAACACTGAAGCTTTCTTT
TRBV18	NA	TRBJ1-1	NA	CASSLQGVDTEAFF	TGTGCCAGCTCACTGCAGGGAGTTGACACTGAAGCTTTCTTT
TRBV2	NA	TRBJ1-5	NA	CASSKKYSNQPQHF	TGTGCCAGCAGTAAGAAGTATAGCAATCAGCCCCAGCATTTT
TRBV5-1	NA	TRBJ2-5	TRBD1	CASSQWDRKKETQYF	TGCGCCAGCAGCCAATGGGACAGGAAGAAAGAGACCCAGTACTTC
TRBV3-1/TRBV3-2	NA	TRBJ2-3	NA	CASSPSGIGGLWQYF	TGTGCCAGCAGCCCGTCCGGGATAGGGGGATTATGGCAGTATTTT
TRBV6-5	NA	TRBJ2-1	TRBD1	CASSYGQGPEDEQFF	TGTGCCAGCAGTTATGGACAGGGGCCTGAGGATGAGCAGTTCTTC
TRBV7-2	once	TRBJ1-5	NA	CASSLVGEQPQHF	TGTGCCAGCAGCTTAGTGGGGGAACAGCCCCAGCATTTT
TRBV12-3/TRBV12-4	NA	TRBJ2-4	TRBD1	CASSFGRGNIQYF	TGTGCCAGCAGTTTCGGCAGGGGGAACATTCAGTACTTC
TRBV11-2	NA	TRBJ2-7	NA	CASSARRPGTPIYEQYF	TGTGCCAGCAGCGCGCGACGACCCGGGACACCGATTTACGAGCAGTACTTC
TRBV6-6	NA	TRBJ1-1	NA	CASRANTEAFF	TGTGCCAGCAGGGCAAACACTGAAGCTTTCTTT